This TCR beta chain was retrieved from a study of T cells in Graves' hyperthyroidism and ophthalmopathy. The authors deemed Graves' hyperthyroidism stable absent ophthalmopathy progression within 18 months. In patients aged 18 to 65, hyperthyroidism was newly diagnosed, with duration under 2 months. Regions amplified from RNA transcripts were the TCR beta CDR3 regions. HTBI primers were employed in a first-round RT-PCR of the TCR CDR3. One entry per CDR3 protein, called by TCRdb with MiXCR from the multiplex PCR reads. The data show 550,000 to 600,000 distinct CDR3 sequences, with 16% seen just once and around 18% held by the top ten. Germline CDR1 is SGHTA and CDR2 is FQGNSA. V lost 6 bases and J 1 base, leaving 14 bases between the germline ends. The CDR3 has 15 amino acids. Study observations and caveats: Ophthalmopathy could be told apart from stable hyperthyroidism with a 13 V-J model. Blood also showed most of the thyroid clonotypes that were expanded above 0.001.

In regard to this clonotype: Its specificity is not known.

The receptor's source is a woman between 18 and 29 years old with Graves' hyperthyroidism. Material for sequencing was blood. The rearrangement uses TRBV7-2 and TRBJ2-3; D is unclear. CDR3 DNA: TGTGCCAGCAGGACTCAGCATCCTCGCACAGATACGCAGTATTTT. It codes for CASRTQHPRTDTQYF. Full variable domain (outside the CDR3, taken from reference TRBV7-2 and TRBJ2-3): GAGVSQSPSNKVTEKGKDVELRCDPISGHTALYWYRQSLGQGLEFLIYFQGNSAPDKSGLPSDRFSAERTGGSVSTLTIQRTQQEDSAVYLCASRTQHPRTDTQYFGPGTRLTVL.